Below are 29 T cell receptor beta chains sequenced from a single sample in a study of blood T cells in healthy people across ages. Primed by a sample-barcoded 5' primer and a J-beta primer mix, a second PCR proceeded for about 6 to 11 cycles. MiXCR, applied by TCRdb to the 5' RACE reads, yields one record per CDR3 protein. The data hold about 640,000 distinct CDR3 sequences, with around three fifths observed a single time. Sequenced: blood. Every receptor here comes from a man in his sixties in good health.

J is TRBJ2-1 and V is TRBV3-1; no reliable D call. The assigned J gene may be wrong: the sequence end matches TRBJ2-7 better. Germline V gene sequence: CDR1 LGHDT, CDR2 YNNKEL (reference sequence). This CDR3 spans 15 amino acids. The CDR3 DNA reads TGTGCCAGCAGTCCCCTCCGGAGCTCCTACAATGAGCAGTACTTC. This sequence encodes CASSPLRSSYNEQYF.

V usage is TRBV12-3 or TRBV12-4 and J usage is TRBJ2-1, with TRBD2 matching 10 bases. The junction had 5 bases not matched to a gene; V was cut back by 6 bases and J by 6 bases. This CDR3 is 14 amino acids long. The CDR3 DNA follows: TGTGCCAGCAGAACTAGCGGGGCCCGCAATGAGCAGTTCTTC. It translates to CASRTSGARNEQFF.

For this clonotype: One junction end disagrees with the germline gene, perhaps due to a read error. This chain connects TRBV3-1 to TRBJ1-2, with TRBD1 as a possible D gene (5 bases). Germline V gives CDR1 LGHDT, CDR2 YNNKEL (reference sequence). CDR3 size: 14 residues. The CDR3 DNA reads TGTGCCAACAGCCAAGATAATCAGGGAAGGGGCTACACCTTC. Protein: CANSQDNQGRGYTF.

CDR3 protein: CASSLSRVGETQYF. The CDR3 bases are TGTGCCAGCAGTTTATCGCGGGTGGGGGAGACCCAGTACTTC. V and J are TRBV27 and TRBJ2-5; D perhaps matches TRBD2 (5 bases). The germline CDR1 and CDR2 sequences are MNHEY and SMNVEV (reference sequence). There are 14 residues in the CDR3. V lost 0 bases and J lost 5, with 10 bases in between.

This clonotype was detected only a few times. The J gene is TRBJ2-7, the V gene TRBV12-3 or TRBV12-4; D is perhaps TRBD1 or TRBD2 (5 bases each). The CDR3 length is 15 residues. Trimming took off 6 bases at V and 4 bases at J, with 19 bases between the two ends. The CDR3 spells CASSLTGTFPYEQYF. CDR3 in DNA: TGTGCCAGCAGCCTCACCGGGACCTTCCCGTACGAGCAGTACTTC.

The V call is TRBV20-1, the J call TRBJ1-1; no clear D. Looked up from germline, CDR1 is DFQATT and CDR2 is SNEGSKA (reference sequence). The germline V and J ends were trimmed by 0 bases and 1 base, with 9 bases remaining between them. There are 14 residues in the CDR3. Written as DNA, the CDR3 is TGCAGTGCTAGAGATGCCAGGTCGAACACTGAAGCTTTCTTT. Translation: CSARDARSNTEAFF.

The J gene is TRBJ1-2, the V gene TRBV6-5, with TRBD1 matching 7 bases. The germline V gene encodes CDR1 MNHEY and CDR2 SVGAGI. The CDR3 has 16 amino acids. V was pared by 7 bases and J by 4 bases, with 15 bases of the junction left unmatched. The chain's CDR3 is CASTQGGVPGPYGYTF. Written as DNA, the CDR3 is TGTGCCAGCACCCAGGGGGGGGTGCCCGGACCCTATGGCTACACCTTC.

The chain is built from TRBV7-2 and TRBJ1-3; D gene unclear. Per the germline V gene, CDR1 is SGHTA and CDR2 is FQGNSA. The CDR3 runs to 14 residues. Deletions cut 1 base from V and 6 bases from J, with 10 bases between. The CDR3 loop is CASSLVGIVNTIYF. CDR3 nucleotide sequence: TGTGCCAGCAGCTTAGTCGGGATTGTAAACACCATATATTTT.

The rearrangement joins TRBV10-3 to TRBJ2-5; D might be TRBD1 (6 bases). Trimming shortened V by 4 bases and J by 5 bases, and 14 bases separated the two germline ends. In germline, CDR1 is ENHRY, CDR2 SYGVKD. This CDR3 has 14 amino acids. CDR3 in DNA: TGTGCCATCAGTGGAACAGGGCTGGGGGAGACCCAGTACTTC. Amino acids: CAISGTGLGETQYF.

The J gene is TRBJ2-3, the V gene TRBV12-3 or TRBV12-4, with a weak D call TRBD1 (7 bases). The CDR3 length is 15 residues. With 2 bases removed from V and 3 bases from J, the gap between germline ends came to 12 bases. The DNA of the CDR3 is TGTGCCAGCAGTTTAAGGGCAGGGGGGACAGATACGCAGTATTTT. Its protein product is CASSLRAGGTDTQYF.

V and J are TRBV29-1 and TRBJ2-1; 10 bases agree with TRBD1. The CDR3 runs 12 residues. After removal of 7 bases from V and 9 bases from J, the junction contained 6 bases not matched to a gene. Germline V CDR1 and CDR2: SQVTM, ANQGSEA. The CDR3 here is CSGRTGGREQFF. CDR3 coding DNA: TGCAGCGGTAGGACAGGGGGACGTGAGCAGTTCTTC.

This clonotype was seen a few times. This chain links TRBV29-1 with TRBJ1-2; D may be TRBD1 (5 bases). Trimming shortened V by 5 bases and J by 7 bases, and 17 bases separated the two germline ends. The CDR3 runs to 13 residues. From germline, CDR1 is SQVTM and CDR2 ANQGSEA. The CDR3 coding sequence is TGCAGCGTTTCCCAGGAGGGGCTTGGTGGCTACACCTTC. Protein product: CSVSQEGLGGYTF.

The sample holds one count of this clonotype. CDR3 region: CATSEGDTPQFF. CDR3 sequence (DNA): TGTGCCACCAGTGAGGGGGACACTCCGCAGTTCTTC. This sequence joins TRBV24-1 and TRBJ2-1, with a possible D match to TRBD1 (6 bases). V lost 4 bases to trimming and J lost 12 bases, with 12 bases between them. Germline CDR1 and CDR2: KGHDR and SFDVKD. This CDR3 contains 12 residues.

The chain couples TRBV20-1 to TRBJ2-5; TRBD2 might be the D (6 bases). The DNA end favors TRBJ2-7, so the J call may be wrong. The CDR3 spans 15 residues. CDR1 and CDR2 from the germline V gene are DFQATT and SNEGSKA (reference sequence). DNA of the CDR3: TGCAGTGCTAGAGGAGATCGGGGGTGGGGCTACGAGCAGTACTTC. This gives the protein CSARGDRGWGYEQYF.

This clonotype has more than one count but fewer than ten. This sequence joins TRBV15 and TRBJ2-5; the D gene is possibly TRBD2 (6 bases). TRBJ2-4 matches the DNA end more closely, so the J call is doubtful. The CDR3 loop spans 17 amino acids. Germline V CDR1 and CDR2: LNHNV, YYDKDF (reference sequence). Here the CDR3 DNA reads TGTGCCACCAGCAGAGATCTGGGCTCCGGGGGTGCAAACATTCAGTACTTC. Protein: CATSRDLGSGGANIQYF.

This clonotype has a handful of counts. This chain links TRBV5-1 with TRBJ2-5; 8 nucleotides agree with TRBD2. CDR3 length: 16 amino acids. Germline loops: CDR1 SGHRS, CDR2 YFSETQ. The V gene end was trimmed by 3 bases and the J gene end by 4 bases; junction bases not matched to a gene: 11. The CDR3 sequence: CASSWTFSGARETQYF. The CDR3 nucleotides are TGCGCCAGCAGCTGGACTTTTAGCGGGGCTCGAGAGACCCAGTACTTC. The variable domain in full, with the rest retrieved from reference TRBV5-1 and TRBJ2-5, is KAGVTQTPRYLIKTRGQQVTLSCSPISGHRSVSWYQQTPGQGLQFLFEYFSETQRNKGNFPGRFSGRQFSNSRSEMNVSTLELGDSALYLCASSWTFSGARETQYFGPGTRLLVL.

This rearrangement joins TRBV3-1 to TRBJ2-7, with TRBD2 matching 9 bases. With V trimmed by 0 bases and J by 2 bases, 14 bases remained unmatched. The CDR3 has 19 amino acids. The germline CDR1 and CDR2 sequences are LGHDT and YNNKEL (reference sequence). This CDR3 reads CASSQDWRKSGGIPYEQYF. CDR3 nucleotides: TGTGCCAGCAGCCAAGATTGGCGTAAGAGCGGGGGGATACCCTACGAGCAGTACTTC.

J is TRBJ1-1 and V is TRBV20-1; the match to TRBD1 covers 8 bases. V was clipped by 4 bases and J by 3 bases; unmatched bases: 4. This CDR3 comprises 13 residues. The germline gives CDR1 DFQATT, CDR2 SNEGSKA (reference sequence). The CDR3 nucleotides are TGCAGTGCTAAACAGGGGGTTCACACTGAAGCTTTCTTT. Its protein product is CSAKQGVHTEAFF.

This chain uses TRBV29-1 with TRBJ2-3; D not certain. With 4 bases removed from V and 3 bases from J, the gap between germline ends came to 11 bases. The CDR3 consists of 13 residues. Germline CDR1 SQVTM, CDR2 ANQGSEA. Here the CDR3 DNA reads TGCAGCGTTGGAGCTCCCGGGACAGATACGCAGTATTTT. This codes for CSVGAPGTDTQYF.

The J gene is TRBJ2-1, the V gene TRBV9; maybe TRBD2 (7 bases). This CDR3 comprises 20 residues. The ends were cut back, 3 bases at V and 4 bases at J, with 29 bases in the middle. Germline CDR1 reads SGDLS; CDR2 reads YYNGEE. CDR3 region: CASSEPLLWGGSLSYNEQFF. In DNA, the CDR3 is TGTGCCAGCAGCGAACCCTTGTTGTGGGGGGGCAGTCTTTCATACAATGAGCAGTTCTTC.

V usage is TRBV20-1 and J usage is TRBJ1-1; a weak D match, TRBD1 (5 bases). The CDR3 has 12 residues. Trimming left V 6 bases short and J 6 bases short, with 14 bases between. The V gene's germline CDR1 is DFQATT and CDR2 SNEGSKA (reference sequence). CDR3 loop: CSAGPGGPEAFF. The CDR3 region has the DNA TGCAGTGCGGGGCCGGGCGGACCTGAAGCTTTCTTT.

The rearrangement links TRBV5-1 to TRBJ2-6; tentatively, D is TRBD1 (6 bases). Germline V lookup: CDR1 SGHRS, CDR2 YFSETQ. The CDR3 totals 15 residues. V lost 5 bases to trimming and J lost 1 base, with 10 bases between them. In DNA, the CDR3 is TGCGCCAGCAGACAGGGCCTTTCTGGGGCCAACGTCCTGACTTTC. Residues: CASRQGLSGANVLTF. Together with reference TRBV5-1 and TRBJ2-6, the CDR3 gives the full variable domain: KAGVTQTPRYLIKTRGQQVTLSCSPISGHRSVSWYQQTPGQGLQFLFEYFSETQRNKGNFPGRFSGRQFSNSRSEMNVSTLELGDSALYLCASRQGLSGANVLTFGAGSRLTVL.

This clonotype has ten or more counts. V usage is TRBV10-3 and J usage is TRBJ1-2; D is uncertain. In germline, CDR1 is ENHRY, CDR2 SYGVKD. The CDR3 runs to 13 residues. V lost 2 bases, J lost 8 bases, and 12 bases lay in between. Here the CDR3 reads CAISETTPGGYTF. The CDR3 DNA reads as TGTGCCATCAGTGAGACGACTCCGGGAGGCTACACCTTC.

J is TRBJ2-7 and V is TRBV28, with 7 bases identical to TRBD1. This CDR3 contains 13 residues. V trimming: 6 bases; J trimming: 4 bases; junction bases outside the gene matches: 6. Germline V gene data show CDR1 as MDHEN and CDR2 as SYDVKM. For the CDR3, the DNA is TGTGCCAGCAGCCAGGGACAGCAGTACGAGCAGTACTTC. It is translated as CASSQGQQYEQYF.

At least ten counts were recorded for this clonotype. V usage is TRBV3-1 and J usage is TRBJ2-1, with 9 bases fitting TRBD2. V gave up 4 bases and J gave up 6 bases; unmatched junction bases: 10. Germline CDR1 is LGHDT and CDR2 is YNNKEL (reference sequence). The CDR3 extends over 16 amino acids. CDR3 DNA sequence: TGTGCCAGCAGCCCCCGGGGACTAGCCGACCGCAATGAGCAGTTCTTC. Its translation is CASSPRGLADRNEQFF.

This clonotype was found a few times. The V call is TRBV3-1, the J call TRBJ2-1, with D possibly being TRBD1 (6 bases). This CDR3 comprises 12 residues. V lost 10 bases to trimming and J lost 6 bases, with 13 bases between them. CDR1 and CDR2 from the germline V gene are LGHDT and YNNKEL (reference sequence). The CDR3 DNA follows: TGTGCCATCAGTCAACAGGGCAATGAGCAGTTCTTC. Its protein is CAISQQGNEQFF.

The chain couples TRBV7-9 to TRBJ2-4; 7 nucleotides line up with TRBD1. V was clipped by 4 bases and J by 0 bases; unmatched bases: 12. The CDR3 spans 18 residues. Germline V CDR1 and CDR2: SEHNR, FQNEAQ (reference sequence). This CDR3 reads CASSSTIGQALAKNIQYF. The DNA of the CDR3 is TGTGCCAGCAGCTCCACTATAGGACAGGCACTAGCCAAAAACATTCAGTACTTC. Drawing the rest from reference TRBV7-9 and TRBJ2-4, the complete variable domain is DTGVSQNPRHKITKRGQNVTFRCDPISEHNRLYWYRQTLGQGPEFLTYFQNEAQLEKSRLLSDRFSAERPKGSFSTLEIQRTEQGDSAMYLCASSSTIGQALAKNIQYFGAGTRLSVL.

A few counts support this clonotype. The chain combines TRBV2 with TRBJ2-5; the match to TRBD1 covers 7 bases. The ends lost 5 bases at V and 5 bases at J; junction bases unmatched: 8. The V gene's germline CDR1 is SNHLY and CDR2 FYNNEI. This CDR3 region has 14 residues. This chain's CDR3 is CASSRRQGGETQYF. In DNA form, the CDR3 reads TGTGCCAGCAGTCGTAGACAGGGTGGGGAGACCCAGTACTTC.

The chain joins TRBV7-9 to TRBJ2-4; maybe TRBD1 (5 bases). Deletions cut 5 bases from V and 0 bases from J, with 11 bases between. Germline CDR1 SEHNR, CDR2 FQNEAQ (reference sequence). The CDR3 runs 15 residues. For the CDR3, the DNA is TGTGCCAGCAGCACCCTGACAGTAGCCAAAAACATTCAGTACTTC. Protein product: CASSTLTVAKNIQYF. Using reference TRBV7-9 and TRBJ2-4 for the parts outside the CDR3, the full variable domain is DTGVSQNPRHKITKRGQNVTFRCDPISEHNRLYWYRQTLGQGPEFLTYFQNEAQLEKSRLLSDRFSAERPKGSFSTLEIQRTEQGDSAMYLCASSTLTVAKNIQYFGAGTRLSVL.